These 8 T cell receptor beta chains originate from one sample sequenced in a study of T cell repertoires in aging, cancer and after chemotherapy. TRB rearrangements spanning V, D and J were amplified using mixed TRB-A/B primers. TCRdb re-derived calls from the multiplex PCR reads in MiXCR, one entry per CDR3 protein. The sample consists of thousands of distinct CDR3 sequences, about 18% of them appearing once. Peripheral blood genomic DNA, not sorted cells or RNA, was the template. Sequencing input: blood. All receptors come from a human donor with a solid tumor.

By share, this clonotype counts as large. CDR3 nucleotide sequence: TGCAGCGTTGAAGGGACTAGCGGACGCAGCTCCTACGAGCAGTACTTC. Encoded protein: CSVEGTSGRSSYEQYF. The chain uses TRBV29-1 and TRBJ2-7; 10 bases map to TRBD2. Unmatched junction bases numbered 6, after V lost 1 base and J lost 0 bases. In germline, CDR1 is SQVTM, CDR2 ANQGSEA. This CDR3 is 16 amino acids long.

In this sample, this clonotype is medium-sized (0.01 to 0.1%). The chain links TRBV19 to TRBJ2-1, with TRBD2 identical over 13 bases. The CDR3 contains 12 residues. After removal of 7 bases from V and 10 bases from J, the junction contained 1 base not matched to a gene. Per the germline V gene, CDR1 is LNHDA and CDR2 is SQIVND (reference sequence). The CDR3 loop reads CASTLAGGEQFF. Here the CDR3 DNA reads TGTGCCAGTACACTAGCGGGAGGGGAGCAGTTCTTC. Variable domain in full (rest from reference TRBV19 and TRBJ2-1): DGGITQSPKYLFRKEGQNVTLSCEQNLNHDAMYWYRQDPGQGLRLIYYSQIVNDFQKGDIAEGYSVSREKKESFPLTVTSAQKNPTAFYLCASTLAGGEQFFGPGTRLTVL.

This clonotype was observed a few times. J is TRBJ2-4 and V is TRBV18; 10 positions agree with TRBD1. V shed 3 bases and J 8 bases; nucleotides not matched to a gene: 4. CDR3 length equals 14 residues. Germline values: CDR1 KGHSH, CDR2 LQKENI. The CDR3 coding sequence is TGTGCCAGCTCACCGGGACAGGGGTGGGACATTCAGTACTTC. Translation: CASSPGQGWDIQYF. Full variable domain (rest looked up from reference TRBV18 and TRBJ2-4): NAGVMQNPRHLVRRRGQEARLRCSPMKGHSHVYWYRQLPEEGLKFMVYLQKENIIDESGMPKERFSAEFPKEGPSILRIQQVVRGDSAAYFCASSPGQGWDIQYFGAGTRLSVL.

Within the sample, this clonotype is medium-sized (0.01 to 0.1%). V gene TRBV12-3 or TRBV12-4 combines with J gene TRBJ1-6; perhaps TRBD1 as D (5 bases). CDR3 length: 14 residues. Trimming took 3 bases from V and 9 from J, leaving 12 bases between them. The CDR3 coding sequence is TGTGCCAGCAGTTTGTCATCGGGGCGTTCACCCCTCCACTTT. Amino acids: CASSLSSGRSPLHF.

This clonotype was seen only a few times. The chain joins TRBV10-2 to TRBJ2-2; possible D gene TRBD2, 6 bases. V lost 7 bases and J lost 4, with 22 bases in between. Germline loops: CDR1 WSHSY, CDR2 SAAADI. The CDR3 spans 17 residues. The DNA of the CDR3 is TGCGCCAGCACCCTAAGACCGACTTGGGACTCCACCGGGGAGCTGTTTTTT. Translated, it gives CASTLRPTWDSTGELFF.

A note on this clonotype: A much more abundant neighbour one base away suggests this may be a read error. The chain carries TRBV6-5 and TRBJ2-3; 9 positions agree with TRBD2. Germline-derived CDR1 and CDR2 are MNHEY and SVGAGI. The CDR3 covers 18 residues. CDR3 in DNA: TGTGCCAGAAGTTACGGGGTCGGGCCTAGCGGGAACACAGATACGCAGTATTTT. This codes for CARSYGVGPSGNTDTQYF.

This clonotype counts as medium-sized (0.01 to 0.1%). This chain joins TRBV20-1 and TRBJ2-7; perhaps TRBD1 as D (6 bases). The germline V gene encodes CDR1 DFQATT and CDR2 SNEGSKA (reference sequence). Trimming took off 0 bases at V and 3 bases at J, with 12 bases between the two ends. CDR3 size: 14 residues. The CDR3 bases are TGCAGTGCTAGAGATGCCCGGACAGACTACGAGCAGTACTTC. This sequence encodes CSARDARTDYEQYF.

By its share, this clonotype is medium-sized. The chain carries TRBV5-4 and TRBJ1-3; D uncertain. Germline-derived CDR1 and CDR2 are SGHNT and YYREEE (reference sequence). V was shortened by 0 bases and J by 2 bases, with 9 bases between the two germline ends. This CDR3 region has 15 residues. CDR3 DNA: TGTGCCAGCAGCTTGGGCGGTCTGGCTGGAAACACCATATATTTT. Its protein product is CASSLGGLAGNTIYF.